This T cell receptor beta chain was identified in a study of blood T cell repertoires in COVID-19. Study information: COVID-19 samples collected from the United States, Italy and Spain covered acute and convalescent phases. The cDNA or gDNA used as material had been derived from T cells, B-cell-depleted T cells, or PBMCs.

As processed by the authors: Reference gene primer amplification in the assay estimated nucleated cell counts. Data came from immunoSEQ multiplex PCR; TCRdb stores just in-frame clones and leaves some out. From that table come the V and J calls and clone size; the DNA was used to work out D and trimming. The table lists 45,000 to 55,000 clones, approximately 89% of them singletons. V shed 5 bases and J shed 6 bases, with 14 bases lying between them. Germline V lookup: CDR1 SGHNT, CDR2 YYREEE (reference sequence). CDR3 size: 13 residues. This sequence originates from a human donor in a cohort sampled during active COVID-19. The chain carries TRBV5-4 and TRBJ1-1, with D perhaps TRBD1 (5 bases). The sequencing sample was made of peripheral blood. CDR3 protein: CASRTGTRAEAFF. DNA of the CDR3: TGTGCCAGCAGGACCGGGACTCGGGCTGAAGCTTTCTTT.